The next 17 T cell receptor beta chains were all read from a single sample in a study of CD8+CD57+ T cells in acquired aplastic anemia. For sequencing, patients were chosen who had shown expansion of CD8+CD57+ cells by flow cytometry. TCR beta VDJ and CDR3 were profiled, and genomic DNA was the template. One entry per CDR3 protein, called by TCRdb with MiXCR from the reads. The sample includes around 160,000 distinct CDR3 sequences, around half seen only once; the top ten take about 2.8%. Source material: sorted CD4+, CD8+, or CD8+CD57+ T cells (not recorded which) from PBMCs. The source is a human donor with aplastic anemia.

This clonotype was seen repeatedly, ten times or more. The V and J genes are TRBV2 and TRBJ2-1; 12 bases agree with TRBD2. From germline, CDR1 is SNHLY and CDR2 FYNNEI. V shed 8 bases and J 7 bases; nucleotides not matched to a gene: 9. The CDR3 contains 15 residues. The CDR3 sequence is CASLPRLAGVNEQFF. The CDR3 DNA follows: TGTGCCAGCCTACCTCGACTAGCGGGAGTGAATGAGCAGTTCTTC. The entire variable domain, with the rest obtained from reference TRBV2 and TRBJ2-1, is as follows: EPEVTQTPSHQVTQMGQEVILRCVPISNHLYFYWYRQILGQKVEFLVSFYNNEISEKSEIFDDQFSVERPDGSNFTLKIRSTKLEDSAMYFCASLPRLAGVNEQFFGPGTRLTVL.

Remarks on this clonotype: Since a much larger clone is just one base distant, this may be a read error. The CDR3 reads CASSPTDHVNGYTF. The CDR3 DNA reads as TGTGCCAGCAGCCCGACAGACCACGTCAATGGCTACACCTTC. This chain connects TRBV7-2 to TRBJ1-2; the D gene is possibly TRBD1 (5 bases). This CDR3 spans 14 amino acids. The V and J ends lost 5 bases and 6 bases respectively, with 16 bases between them. Germline-derived CDR1 and CDR2 are SGHTA and FQGNSA.

Many counts were recorded for this clonotype. The rearrangement uses TRBV10-3 and TRBJ1-1; possibly TRBD1 for D (6 bases). V lost 8 bases, J lost 4 bases, and 14 bases lay in between. The CDR3 runs 13 residues. The germline V gene encodes CDR1 ENHRY and CDR2 SYGVKD. The DNA for the CDR3 is TGTGCCATCCTAGGGGGGCCCGGCACTGAAGCTTTCTTT. It is translated as CAILGGPGTEAFF.

This clonotype was recorded many times. The J gene is TRBJ2-3, the V gene TRBV2; D not certain. CDR3 size: 12 residues. The germline CDR1 and CDR2 sequences are SNHLY and FYNNEI. The CDR3 nucleotides are TGTTTGGGCAGGAGTGACACAGATACGCAGTATTTT. Residues: CLGRSDTDTQYF.

This clonotype was seen ten or more times. The V gene is TRBV15, the J gene TRBJ2-6; the D gene is possibly TRBD1 (5 bases). Deletions cut 0 bases from V and 0 bases from J, with 15 bases between. Germline V gives CDR1 LNHNV, CDR2 YYDKDF (reference sequence). The length of the CDR3 is 19 residues. CDR3: CATSRDPGLLSSGANVLTF. CDR3 bases: TGTGCCACCAGCAGAGACCCAGGGCTCCTCTCCTCTGGGGCCAACGTCCTGACTTTC.

The chain has TRBV12-3 or TRBV12-4 and TRBJ2-7; no clear D gene. The CDR3 extends over 13 amino acids. The V end was cut by 2 bases, the J end by 2 bases, with 7 bases between. CDR3 protein: CASSLTLTYEQYF. In nucleotides, the CDR3 is TGTGCCAGCAGTTTAACACTCACCTACGAGCAGTACTTC.

This clonotype has at least ten counts. The J gene is TRBJ1-1, the V gene TRBV5-1; 7 bases line up with TRBD1. Per the germline V gene, CDR1 is SGHRS and CDR2 is YFSETQ. V shed 4 bases and J 5 bases; nucleotides not matched to a gene: 8. There are 14 residues in the CDR3. CDR3 DNA: TGCGCCAGCAGCGTACAGGGGTTCGATACTGAAGCTTTCTTT. As protein: CASSVQGFDTEAFF. Complete variable domain (other parts from reference TRBV5-1 and TRBJ1-1): KAGVTQTPRYLIKTRGQQVTLSCSPISGHRSVSWYQQTPGQGLQFLFEYFSETQRNKGNFPGRFSGRQFSNSRSEMNVSTLELGDSALYLCASSVQGFDTEAFFGQGTRLTVV.

The CDR3 is CATSAGTASRNQPQHF. The CDR3, as DNA: TGTGCCACCAGTGCCGGGACAGCTTCGCGCAATCAGCCCCAGCATTTT. The V gene is TRBV24-1, the J gene TRBJ1-5, with 7 bases that match TRBD1. Germline CDR1 KGHDR, CDR2 SFDVKD. V was clipped by 5 bases and J by 2 bases; unmatched bases: 8. This CDR3 is built from 16 residues.

The CDR3 here is CASSFFSTSYNEQFF. The CDR3 nucleotides read TGTGCCAGCAGTTTCTTTTCTACATCCTACAATGAGCAGTTCTTC. The V and J genes are TRBV2 and TRBJ2-1, with D unresolved. CDR1 SNHLY and CDR2 FYNNEI come from the germline V gene. The CDR3 contains 15 residues. Trimming pared 5 bases from V and 1 base from J, leaving 12 bases between.

This CDR3 reads CGAKRGSNEKLFF. In DNA, the CDR3 is TGCGGCGCTAAGAGGGGGTCGAACGAAAAACTGTTTTTT. The chain couples TRBV20-1 to TRBJ1-4; D possibly corresponds to TRBD1 (6 bases). The CDR3 spans 13 residues. CDR1 DFQATT and CDR2 SNEGSKA come from the germline V gene (reference sequence).

The genes are TRBV7-2 and TRBJ2-2; D is undetermined. The V and J ends lost 5 bases and 6 bases respectively, with 10 bases between them. This CDR3 has 13 amino acids. Germline V gene data show CDR1 as SGHTA and CDR2 as FQGNSA. The CDR3: CASSQTRPGELFF. In nucleotides, the CDR3 is TGTGCCAGCAGCCAGACACGGCCCGGGGAGCTGTTTTTT.

The chain carries TRBV15 and TRBJ2-1; tentatively, D is TRBD1 (7 bases). The CDR3 is 13 amino acids. Germline assignment: CDR1 LNHNV and CDR2 YYDKDF (reference sequence). V lost 5 bases, J lost 10 bases, and 15 bases lay in between. CDR3 DNA sequence: TGTGCCACCAGCGCCCCGCGGGGACAGGAGCAGTTCTTC. This codes for CATSAPRGQEQFF.

This chain joins TRBV24-1 and TRBJ2-3; 9 positions agree with TRBD2. This CDR3 is built from 17 residues. Germline CDR1 KGHDR, CDR2 SFDVKD. Trimming cost V 7 bases and J 0 bases; bases outside gene matches: 10. CDR3 in amino acids: CATSARGGPPSTDTQYF. The CDR3 DNA follows: TGTGCCACCAGCGCGCGGGGGGGCCCTCCTAGCACAGATACGCAGTATTTT.

V gene TRBV19 combines with J gene TRBJ2-7; D is ambiguous. This CDR3 contains 13 residues. Germline CDR1 reads LNHDA; CDR2 reads SQIVND (reference sequence). V lost 3 bases to trimming and J lost 2 bases, with 8 bases between them. Here the CDR3 reads CASSIGLAYEQYF. The CDR3 DNA follows: TGTGCCAGTAGTATCGGGCTAGCCTACGAGCAGTACTTC.

The CDR3 region is CASSVAGDTGETQYF. The CDR3 DNA is TGTGCCAGCAGCGTGGCTGGGGACACCGGAGAGACCCAGTACTTC. V is TRBV9 and J is TRBJ2-5, with TRBD1 as a possible D gene (6 bases). The CDR3 covers 15 residues. V was pared by 2 bases and J by 4 bases, with 15 bases between. Germline V lookup: CDR1 SGDLS, CDR2 YYNGEE.

This sequence joins TRBV7-9 and TRBJ1-5, with D hard to call. The CDR3 contains 12 residues. Trimming shortened V by 5 bases and J by 3 bases, and 5 bases separated the two germline ends. In germline, CDR1 is SEHNR, CDR2 FQNEAQ (reference sequence). The CDR3 DNA is TGTGCCAGCAGCGATGACAATCAGCCCCAGCATTTT. Its translation is CASSDDNQPQHF.

In this sample, this clonotype turned up many times. The J gene is TRBJ2-1, the V gene TRBV2; D possibly corresponds to TRBD2 (5 bases). CDR3 length: 15 amino acids. CDR1 SNHLY and CDR2 FYNNEI come from the germline V gene. Trimming stripped 4 bases from V and 6 bases from J, with 16 bases between. The CDR3 spells CASSGTSGFFNEQFF. CDR3 bases: TGTGCCAGCAGTGGAACTAGTGGGTTCTTCAATGAGCAGTTCTTC.